These T cell receptor beta chains were read from a single sample in a study of T cell responses to AZD1222 COVID-19 vaccine. Clones were read by immunoSEQ multiplex PCR, and TCRdb kept only the in-frame ones, dropping some. The profile covers more than 75,000 clones, with about 83% appearing a single time and about 1.3% taken by the ten largest. The starting material was peripheral blood, obtained 28 days after the second AZD1222 dose. The receptor source for this set is an adult who received the AZD1222 COVID-19 vaccine. The CDR3 runs from the conserved cysteine through the conserved F or W. D genes are given only for firm matches. Rows give clone size only sometimes, using once, few, many, or a class for an expanded clone.

D gene	clone size	V gene	J gene	CDR3 DNA	CDR3 protein
-	-	TRBV28	TRBJ2-2	TGTGCCAGCAGTTTACAGGGGTATAACACCGGGGAGCTGTTTTTT	CASSLQGYNTGELFF
-	-	TRBV7-2	TRBJ2-2	TGTGCCAGCAGCTTAGGAACGGGAATGGGCGGGGAGCTGTTTTTT	CASSLGTGMGGELFF
-	few	TRBV9	TRBJ1-6	TGTGCCAGCAGCGTTACAGGGTTCTCGGGTAATTCACCCCTCCACTTT	CASSVTGFSGNSPLHF
-	-	TRBV20-1	TRBJ2-5	TGCAGTGCTCTCAGACAAGAGACCCAGTACTTC	CSALRQETQYF
TRBD1	-	TRBV29-1	TRBJ1-2	TGCAGCGTTAGACAGGGGGCGAATGGCTACACCTTC	CSVRQGANGYTF
TRBD1	-	TRBV7-9	TRBJ2-7	TGTGCCAGCAGCCGGGACAGTTTAGAGCAGTACTTC	CASSRDSLEQYF
TRBD1	-	TRBV11-2	TRBJ1-4	TGTGCCAGCAGACGACAGGGGAGGGATGAAAAACTGTTTTTT	CASRRQGRDEKLFF
-	-	TRBV12-3/TRBV12-4	TRBJ1-2	TGTGCCAGCAGTTCCCGATATGGCTACACCTTC	CASSSRYGYTF
-	-	TRBV19	TRBJ1-5	TGTGCCAGTAGTATAGGCAGGGATAGCAATCAGCCCCAGCATTTT	CASSIGRDSNQPQHF
-	-	TRBV4-2	TRBJ2-7	TGTGCCAGCCGCGGATTAGCCACCTACGAGCAGTACTTC	CASRGLATYEQYF
-	-	TRBV19	TRBJ2-7	TGTGCCAGTAGTGGGCCAGGGGCGACCTACGAGCAGTACTTC	CASSGPGATYEQYF
TRBD1	few	TRBV19	TRBJ1-1	TGTGCCAGTAGTATGAGACAGGGTAGGAAAACTTTCTTT	CASSMRQGRKTFF
-	-	TRBV7-2	TRBJ1-1	TGTGCCAGCAGCTTAGCGCTGGCGGGAGCTGAAGCTTTCTTT	CASSLALAGAEAFF
-	-	TRBV30	TRBJ1-5	TGTGCCTGCACGTCAGACAGGACGATCAATCAGCCCCAGCATTTT	CACTSDRTINQPQHF
-	-	TRBV3-1/TRBV3-2	TRBJ2-1	TGTGCCAGCAGCCCACAGAACACTAGGAACAATGAGCAGTTCTTC	CASSPQNTRNNEQFF
-	-	TRBV19	TRBJ2-2	TGTGCCAGTACGCAGACGAACACCGGGGAGCTGTTTTTT	CASTQTNTGELFF
-	-	TRBV7-2	TRBJ2-4	TGTGCCAGCAGCTTTGACGGATTAAAAAACATTCAGTACTTC	CASSFDGLKNIQYF
TRBD2	few	TRBV28	TRBJ2-1	TGTGCCAGCAGTGGGGGCGGCAGCGGGGGTCACCATGAGCAGTTCTTC	CASSGGGSGGHHEQFF
-	few	TRBV28	TRBJ1-2	TGTGCCAGCAGTTTAGAAAGAATGTATGGCTACACCTTC	CASSLERMYGYTF
-	few	TRBV5-3	TRBJ2-7	TGTGCCAGAAGCAGCTCCTACGAGCAGTACTTC	CARSSSYEQYF
-	few	TRBV4-2	TRBJ2-2	TGTGCCAGCAGCCAGACTCGGGCAGGGACCGGGGAGCTGTTTTTT	CASSQTRAGTGELFF
TRBD2	-	TRBV7-9	TRBJ2-2	TGTGCCAGCAGCCCCGTTTCTAGCGGGACGGCCACGAACACCGGGGAGCTGTTTTTT	CASSPVSSGTATNTGELFF
-	-	TRBV19	TRBJ1-4	TGTGCCAGTAGTTTTACAGATAATGAAAAACTGTTTTTT	CASSFTDNEKLFF
-	-	TRBV7-9	TRBJ2-5	TGTGCCAGCAGCTCGTACAGGGAGGGGGAGACCCAGTACTTC	CASSSYREGETQYF
-	once	TRBV20-1	TRBJ2-7	TGCAGTGCCCTTAGGTCCTGGGAGCAGTACTTC	CSALRSWEQYF
TRBD1	-	TRBV4-1	TRBJ1-2	TGCGCCAGCAGCCAAGATGAAGGGGGCGTGGGCTACACCTTC	CASSQDEGGVGYTF
-	-	TRBV24-1	TRBJ1-5	TGTGCCACCAGTGATGATCACAATCAGCCCCAGCATTTT	CATSDDHNQPQHF
-	-	TRBV24-1	TRBJ1-1	TGTGCCACCAGTGATGGGGACGGTGAAGCTTTCTTT	CATSDGDGEAFF
-	-	TRBV7-2	TRBJ1-2	TGTGCCAGCAGCACCCCCCCGGGAGGCTACACCTTC	CASSTPPGGYTF
TRBD2	-	TRBV7-2	TRBJ2-3	TGTGCCAGCGGGAGGGGAAGTAGCGGGAGGGCGCAAGATACGCAGTATTTT	CASGRGSSGRAQDTQYF
TRBD2	-	TRBV7-2	TRBJ2-7	TGTGCCAGCAGTGTAGCGGGAGGGAGCGGCGAGCAGTACTTC	CASSVAGGSGEQYF
-	-	TRBV11-3	TRBJ2-3	TGTGCCAGCAGCGTAGGGACTTCTCCTAGCACAGATACGCAGTATTTT	CASSVGTSPSTDTQYF
-	once	TRBV2	TRBJ1-6	TGTGCCAGCAGTGTTAACAATTCACCCCTCCACTTT	CASSVNNSPLHF
TRBD1	-	TRBV30	TRBJ2-1	TGTGCCTGGAGTGGGGGACAGGGCCCTCGCTCCTACAATGAGCAGTTCTTC	CAWSGGQGPRSYNEQFF